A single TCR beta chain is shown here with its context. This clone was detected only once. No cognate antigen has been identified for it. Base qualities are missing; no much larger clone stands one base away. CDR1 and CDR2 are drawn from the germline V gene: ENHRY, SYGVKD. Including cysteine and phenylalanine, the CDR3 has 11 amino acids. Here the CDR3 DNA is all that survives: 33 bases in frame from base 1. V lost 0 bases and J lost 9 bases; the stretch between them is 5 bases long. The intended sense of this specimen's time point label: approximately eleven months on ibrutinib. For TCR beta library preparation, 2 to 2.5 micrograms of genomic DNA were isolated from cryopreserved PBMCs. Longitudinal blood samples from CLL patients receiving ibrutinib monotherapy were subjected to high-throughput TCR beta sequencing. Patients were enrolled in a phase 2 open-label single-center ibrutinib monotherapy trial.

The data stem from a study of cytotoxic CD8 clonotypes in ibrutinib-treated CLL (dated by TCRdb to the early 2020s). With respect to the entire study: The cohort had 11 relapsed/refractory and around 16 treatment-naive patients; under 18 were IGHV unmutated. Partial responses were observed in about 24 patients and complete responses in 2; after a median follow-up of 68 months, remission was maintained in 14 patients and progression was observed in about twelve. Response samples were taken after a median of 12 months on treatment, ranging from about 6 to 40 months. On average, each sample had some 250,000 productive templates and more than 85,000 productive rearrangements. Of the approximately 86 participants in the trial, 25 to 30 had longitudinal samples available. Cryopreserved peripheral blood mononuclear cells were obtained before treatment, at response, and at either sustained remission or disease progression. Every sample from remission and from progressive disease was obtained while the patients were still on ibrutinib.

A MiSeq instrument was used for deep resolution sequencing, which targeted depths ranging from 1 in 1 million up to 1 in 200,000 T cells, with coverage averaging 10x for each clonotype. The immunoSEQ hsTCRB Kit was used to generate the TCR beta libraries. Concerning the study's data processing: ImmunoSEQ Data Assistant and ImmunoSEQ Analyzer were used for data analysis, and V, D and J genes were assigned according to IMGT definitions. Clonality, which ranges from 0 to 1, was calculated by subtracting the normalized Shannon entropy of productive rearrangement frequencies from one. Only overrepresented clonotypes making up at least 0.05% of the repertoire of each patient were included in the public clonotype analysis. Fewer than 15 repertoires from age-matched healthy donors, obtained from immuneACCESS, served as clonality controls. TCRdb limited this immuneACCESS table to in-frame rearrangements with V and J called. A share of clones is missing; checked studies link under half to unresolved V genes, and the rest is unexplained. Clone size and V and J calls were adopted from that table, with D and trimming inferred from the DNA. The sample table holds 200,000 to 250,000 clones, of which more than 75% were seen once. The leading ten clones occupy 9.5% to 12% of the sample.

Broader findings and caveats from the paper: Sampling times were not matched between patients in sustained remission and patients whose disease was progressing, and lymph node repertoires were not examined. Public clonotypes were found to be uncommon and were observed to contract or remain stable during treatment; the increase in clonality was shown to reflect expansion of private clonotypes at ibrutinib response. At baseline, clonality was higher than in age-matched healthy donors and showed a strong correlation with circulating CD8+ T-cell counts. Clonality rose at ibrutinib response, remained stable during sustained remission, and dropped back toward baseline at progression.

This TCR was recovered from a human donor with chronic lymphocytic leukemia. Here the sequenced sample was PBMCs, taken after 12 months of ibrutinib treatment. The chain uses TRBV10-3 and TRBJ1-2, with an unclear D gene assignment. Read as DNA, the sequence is TGTGCCATCAGTGAGTCGGAACGCTACACCTTC. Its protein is CAISESERYTF.